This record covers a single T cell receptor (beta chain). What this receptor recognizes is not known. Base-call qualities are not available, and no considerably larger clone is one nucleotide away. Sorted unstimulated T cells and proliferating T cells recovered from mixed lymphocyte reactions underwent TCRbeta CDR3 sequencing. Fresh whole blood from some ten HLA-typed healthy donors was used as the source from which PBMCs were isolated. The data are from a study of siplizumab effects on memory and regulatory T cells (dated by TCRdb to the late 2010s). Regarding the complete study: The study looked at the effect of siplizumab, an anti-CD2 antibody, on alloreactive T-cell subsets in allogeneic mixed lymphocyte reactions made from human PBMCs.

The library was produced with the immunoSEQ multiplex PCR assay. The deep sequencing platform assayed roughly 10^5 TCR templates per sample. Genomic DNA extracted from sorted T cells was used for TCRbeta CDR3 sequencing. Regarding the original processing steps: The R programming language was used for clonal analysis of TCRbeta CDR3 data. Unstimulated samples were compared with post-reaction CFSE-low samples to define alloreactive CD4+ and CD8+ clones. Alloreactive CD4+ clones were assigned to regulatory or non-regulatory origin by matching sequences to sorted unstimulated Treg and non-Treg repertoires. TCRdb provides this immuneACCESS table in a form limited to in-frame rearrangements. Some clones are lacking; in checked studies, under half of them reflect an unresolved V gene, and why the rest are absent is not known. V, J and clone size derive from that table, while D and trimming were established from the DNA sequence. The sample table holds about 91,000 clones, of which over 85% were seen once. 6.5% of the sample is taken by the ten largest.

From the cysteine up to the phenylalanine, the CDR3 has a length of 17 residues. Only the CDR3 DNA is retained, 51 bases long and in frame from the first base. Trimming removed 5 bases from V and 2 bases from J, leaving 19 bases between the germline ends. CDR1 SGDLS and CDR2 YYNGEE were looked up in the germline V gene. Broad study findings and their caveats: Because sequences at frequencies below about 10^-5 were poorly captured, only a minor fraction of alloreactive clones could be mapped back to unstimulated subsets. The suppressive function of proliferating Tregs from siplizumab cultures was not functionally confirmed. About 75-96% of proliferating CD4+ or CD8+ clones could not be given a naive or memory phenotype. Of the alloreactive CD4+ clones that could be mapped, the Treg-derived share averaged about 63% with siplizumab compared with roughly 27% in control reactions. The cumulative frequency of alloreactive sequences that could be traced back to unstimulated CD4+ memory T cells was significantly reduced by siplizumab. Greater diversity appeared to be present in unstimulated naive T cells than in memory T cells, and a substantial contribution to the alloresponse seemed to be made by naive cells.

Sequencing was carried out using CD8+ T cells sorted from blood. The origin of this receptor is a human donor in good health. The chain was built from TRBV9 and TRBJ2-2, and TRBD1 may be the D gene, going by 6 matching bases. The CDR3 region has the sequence CASSLNPGHTNTGELFF. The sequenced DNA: TGTGCCAGCAGTTTAAATCCGGGACACACAAACACCGGGGAGCTGTTTTTT.